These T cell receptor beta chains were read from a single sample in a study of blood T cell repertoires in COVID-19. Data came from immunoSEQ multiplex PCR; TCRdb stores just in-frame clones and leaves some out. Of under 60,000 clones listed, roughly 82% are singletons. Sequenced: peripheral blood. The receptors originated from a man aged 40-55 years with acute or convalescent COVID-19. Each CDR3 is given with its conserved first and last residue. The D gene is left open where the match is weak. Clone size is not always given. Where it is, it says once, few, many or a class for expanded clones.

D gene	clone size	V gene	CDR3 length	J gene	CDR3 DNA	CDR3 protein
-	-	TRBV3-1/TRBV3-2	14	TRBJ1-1	TGTGCCAGCAGAAGAGGGGAGGCGAACACTGAAGCTTTCTTT	CASRRGEANTEAFF
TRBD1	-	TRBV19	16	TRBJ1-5	TGTGCCAGTAGTACCCGCAGACAGGGGTTCAATCAGCCCCAGCATTTT	CASSTRRQGFNQPQHF
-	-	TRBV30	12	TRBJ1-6	TGTGCCTCCAGTGAAAGTAATTCACCCCTCCACTTT	CASSESNSPLHF
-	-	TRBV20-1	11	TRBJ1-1	TGCAGTGCTTATAACTTCACTGAAGCTTTCTTT	CSAYNFTEAFF
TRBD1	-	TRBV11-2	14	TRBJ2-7	TGTGCCAGCAGCCTCGTCGACAGGGCGAACGAGCAGTACTTC	CASSLVDRANEQYF
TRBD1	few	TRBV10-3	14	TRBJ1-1	TGTGCCATCAGTTCAGGACAGGCGAACACTGAAGCTTTCTTT	CAISSGQANTEAFF
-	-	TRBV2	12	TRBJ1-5	TGTGCCAGCAGGGGAGCTAATCAGCCCCAGCATTTT	CASRGANQPQHF
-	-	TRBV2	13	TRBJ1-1	TGTGCCAGCAGTGGTACAGGGTACGCTGAAGCTTTCTTT	CASSGTGYAEAFF
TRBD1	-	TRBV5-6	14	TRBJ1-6	TGTGCCAGCAGCTCGGGACAGCGATATTCACCCCTCCACTTT	CASSSGQRYSPLHF
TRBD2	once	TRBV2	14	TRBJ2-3	TGTGCCAGCAGTTTCGGGGGGGCTGGAGATACGCAGTATTTT	CASSFGGAGDTQYF
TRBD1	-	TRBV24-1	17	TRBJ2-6	TGTGCCACCAGCCGGGACAGGACAAACTCTGGGGCCAACGTCCTGACTTTC	CATSRDRTNSGANVLTF
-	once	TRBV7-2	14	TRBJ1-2	TGTGCCAGCAGCTCCAGACAGGCGGACTATGGCTACACCTTC	CASSSRQADYGYTF
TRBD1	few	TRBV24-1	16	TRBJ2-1	TGTGCCACCAGTGATCACCCGGGACAGGGGATAAGTGAGCAGTTCTTC	CATSDHPGQGISEQFF
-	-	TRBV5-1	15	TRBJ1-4	TGCGCCAGCAGCTTGGACCCGGGCGGAGGCGAAAAACTGTTTTTT	CASSLDPGGGEKLFF
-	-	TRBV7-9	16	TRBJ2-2	TGTGCCAGCAAGGGGGGACTAATGGCCTATGTCGGGGAGCTGTTTTTT	CASKGGLMAYVGELFF
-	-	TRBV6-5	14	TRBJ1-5	TGTGCCAGCACCGACGGGGGGACGGGGCAGCCCCAGCATTTT	CASTDGGTGQPQHF
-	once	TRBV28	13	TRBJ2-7	TGTGCCACCACCGGGACACACTCCTACGAGCAGTACTTC	CATTGTHSYEQYF
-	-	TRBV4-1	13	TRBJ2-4	TGCGCCAGCAGCCAACCAGGGCAAAACATTCAGTACTTC	CASSQPGQNIQYF
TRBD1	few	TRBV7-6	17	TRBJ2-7	TGTGCCAGCAGCTTAGCCCGTGGACAGGGGGCTTTCTACGAGCAGTACTTC	CASSLARGQGAFYEQYF
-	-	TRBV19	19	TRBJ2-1	TGTGCCAGTAGTATACGGGCGAAAGGGGCCATTTATTTCTACAATGAGCAGTTCTTC	CASSIRAKGAIYFYNEQFF
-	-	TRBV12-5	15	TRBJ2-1	TGTGCTAGTGGTTTGGGACAGAGCTCCTACAATGAGCAGTTCTTC	CASGLGQSSYNEQFF
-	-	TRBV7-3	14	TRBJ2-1	TGTGCCAGCAGCTTCGGTCCCGACTGGAATGAGCAGTTCTTC	CASSFGPDWNEQFF
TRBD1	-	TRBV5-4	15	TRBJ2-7	TGTGCCAGCAGCCTAGGACAGGGGGTCTCCTACGAGCAGTACTTC	CASSLGQGVSYEQYF
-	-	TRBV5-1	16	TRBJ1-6	TGCGCCAGCAGCTTGGAAGTTTCAGGGGCTGGAGCACCCCTCCACTTT	CASSLEVSGAGAPLHF
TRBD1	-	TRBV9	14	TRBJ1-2	TGTGCCAGCAGCGTATACGGGACAGGGTATGGCTACACCTTC	CASSVYGTGYGYTF
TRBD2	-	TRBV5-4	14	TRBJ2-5	TGTGCCAGCGTGACTAGCGGGGCACAAGAGACCCAGTACTTC	CASVTSGAQETQYF
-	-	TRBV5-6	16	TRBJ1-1	TGTGCCAGTGGAAATCCCGGAAATGGCAGGGAGGCTGAAGCTTTCTTT	CASGNPGNGREAEAFF
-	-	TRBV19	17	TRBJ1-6	TGTGCCAGTAGTACCGAAGCGGGGAGGACGATTAATTCACCCCTCCACTTT	CASSTEAGRTINSPLHF
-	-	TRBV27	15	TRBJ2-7	TGTGCCAGCAGTTCCCGTCACTTTGCGAATGACGAGCAGTACTTC	CASSSRHFANDEQYF
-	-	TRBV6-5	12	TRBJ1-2	TGTGCCAGCTATCGGAGCCCATATGGCTACACCTTC	CASYRSPYGYTF
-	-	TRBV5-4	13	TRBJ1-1	TGTGCCAGCAGCTTGAGAGTGAACACTGAAGCTTTCTTT	CASSLRVNTEAFF
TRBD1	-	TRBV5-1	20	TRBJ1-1	TGCGCCAGCAGCTTTGGCCAGCGGGACAGGGGGCGGTTAGCGAACACTGAAGCTTTCTTT	CASSFGQRDRGRLANTEAFF
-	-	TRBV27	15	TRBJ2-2	TGTGCCAGCAGGACGGCGGGACGCGACACCGGGGAGCTGTTTTTT	CASRTAGRDTGELFF